This TCR beta chain was obtained from a study of cytomegalovirus exposure and HLA in healthy donors. The germline V gene encodes CDR1 MDHEN and CDR2 SYDVKM. Losses at the gene ends were 10 bases for V and 2 bases for J; bases not matched to a gene: 8. The CDR3 runs 13 residues. PCR employed 60 Vbeta and 13 Jbeta primers. Libraries were prepared by immunoSEQ multiplex PCR; TCRdb keeps only in-frame clonotypes and omits some of them. The data hold 150,000 to 200,000 clones, with about three quarters observed a single time. This clone was detected once. Sequencing was carried out using PBMCs. The chain combines TRBV28 with TRBJ2-7; 7 nucleotides match TRBD1. The sequence came from a woman aged 25 to 45 in good health and CMV-seropositive. The CDR3 DNA follows: TGTGCCACTACAGGGGCAGGACCCTACGAGCAGTACTTC. Residues: CATTGAGPYEQYF.